This T cell receptor (beta chain) emerged from a study of cytomegalovirus exposure and HLA in healthy donors. Across the whole study: Later analysis reported that the 120 or so validation repertoires shared the platform of the 650 to 700 first-cohort repertoires.

Study conclusions and caveats: Testing in vitro showed a few CMV-associated chains specific for CMV antigens. Reportedly, diagnosis of cytomegalovirus status by the classifier showed high specificity and sensitivity. Associated with cytomegalovirus, according to the listing, were around 170 TCR beta chains.

Using immunoSEQ multiplex PCR, the repertoire was profiled, and TCRdb retains in-frame clones only, with some absent. The sample shows roughly 330,000 clones, approximately 90% of them seen only once. CDR1 and CDR2 from the germline V gene are SGHAT and FQNNGV. With 1 base removed from V and 6 bases from J, the gap between germline ends came to 12 bases. CDR3 length equals 14 residues. Remarks on this clone: What it binds is not known.

Sample: PBMCs. The clonotype comes from a woman in her twenties or thirties in good health and CMV-seropositive. The chain uses TRBV11-2 and TRBJ1-2; D uncertain. CDR3 sequence: CASSLGQAWDGYTF. For the CDR3, the DNA is TGTGCCAGCAGCTTAGGTCAGGCTTGGGATGGCTACACCTTC.